A selection of T cell receptor beta chains follows, all from one sample in a study of T cell changes during pregnancy in multiple sclerosis. Sequencing used immunoSEQ multiplex PCR; TCRdb keeps in-frame clones, though not all of them. The table records around 57,000 clones, around 92% of them present only once. The sequenced sample was peripheral blood, obtained after pregnancy. These receptor sequences come from a female donor in good health, enrolled as a control in a pregnancy study. Both conserved end residues are part of each CDR3. The order of the fields is V gene, clone size, CDR3 protein. The listing skips clone size in some rows; elsewhere it reads once, few, many or a size class.

V gene: TRBV2
clone size: .
CDR3 protein: CASLDGRGNNEQFF

V gene: TRBV18
clone size: .
CDR3 protein: CASSEQGAREAFF

V gene: TRBV9
clone size: .
CDR3 protein: CASSAASGGHYEQYF

V gene: TRBV19
clone size: once
CDR3 protein: CASSSRGSSYEQYF

V gene: TRBV15
clone size: .
CDR3 protein: CATSPGKGAFTEAFF

V gene: TRBV5-1
clone size: .
CDR3 protein: CASSLERAGYTF

V gene: TRBV14
clone size: .
CDR3 protein: CASSQDRADINTGELFF

V gene: TRBV15
clone size: .
CDR3 protein: CATSRTYRGDTEAFF

V gene: TRBV5-6
clone size: once
CDR3 protein: CASSLDSSYNEQFF

V gene: TRBV5-1
clone size: .
CDR3 protein: CASKPRGGIDSPLHF

V gene: TRBV7-6
clone size: .
CDR3 protein: CASSLVRGDGYTF

V gene: TRBV9
clone size: .
CDR3 protein: CASSADRTGTSGNTIYF

V gene: TRBV9
clone size: .
CDR3 protein: CASSVEGANTEAFF

V gene: TRBV19
clone size: few
CDR3 protein: CASTTGQSSNQPQHF

V gene: TRBV19
clone size: .
CDR3 protein: CASIGTGGNYGYTF

V gene: TRBV7-3
clone size: .
CDR3 protein: CASSLTATGLVNTEAFF

V gene: TRBV4-2
clone size: .
CDR3 protein: CASSRSTGYEQYF

V gene: TRBV5-4
clone size: .
CDR3 protein: CASSSGQRNTEAFF

V gene: TRBV9
clone size: once
CDR3 protein: CASRGGGQNSGNTIYF

V gene: TRBV11-1
clone size: .
CDR3 protein: CASSLALRVETQYF

V gene: TRBV7-2
clone size: .
CDR3 protein: CASSWGLAGSPYEQYF

V gene: TRBV5-6
clone size: .
CDR3 protein: CASSYRDRAHF

V gene: TRBV15
clone size: .
CDR3 protein: CATSRDLFVRGQMNTEAFF

V gene: TRBV10-1
clone size: .
CDR3 protein: CALPGQTSPFRNSPLHF

V gene: TRBV4-3
clone size: .
CDR3 protein: CASSQGGVQPQHF

V gene: TRBV5-6
clone size: .
CDR3 protein: CASSFRGGGPEAFF